This record covers a single T cell receptor (beta chain). These data come from a study of blood T cell repertoires in COVID-19. Study at large: Samples representing acute and convalescent COVID-19 were sourced from the United States, Italy and Spain. In each case, the material was cDNA or gDNA derived from T cells, B-cell-depleted T cells, or PBMCs.

Study processing details: How many nucleated cells were present was estimated from reference gene primer amplification. The repertoire was sequenced with immunoSEQ multiplex PCR; TCRdb's copy has only in-frame clones and lacks some. V and J calls and clone size follow that table, whereas D and trimming were derived from the DNA. The table shows just under 150,000 clones, with about nine tenths occurring only once. The TCR sequence derives from a woman aged 50 to 60 with acute or convalescent COVID-19. Sample: peripheral blood.

The chain's CDR3 is CASRPGQGADTQHF. The DNA of the CDR3 is TGTGCCAGCAGGCCGGGACAGGGGGCAGATACCCAGCATTTT. V is TRBV2 and J is TRBJ1-5; 12 bases fit TRBD1. The ends lost 6 bases at V and 11 bases at J; junction bases unmatched: 8. The V gene's germline CDR1 is SNHLY and CDR2 FYNNEI. This CDR3 contains 14 residues.